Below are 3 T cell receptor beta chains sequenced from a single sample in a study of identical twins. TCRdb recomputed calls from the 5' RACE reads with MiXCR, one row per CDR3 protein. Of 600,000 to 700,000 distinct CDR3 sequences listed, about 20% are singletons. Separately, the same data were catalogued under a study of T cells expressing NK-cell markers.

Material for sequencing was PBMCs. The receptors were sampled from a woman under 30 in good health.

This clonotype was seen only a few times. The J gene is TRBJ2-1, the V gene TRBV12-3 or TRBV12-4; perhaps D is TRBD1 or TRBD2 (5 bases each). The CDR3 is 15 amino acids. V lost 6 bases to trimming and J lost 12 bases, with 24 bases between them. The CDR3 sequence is CASSPAPGPTGGQFF. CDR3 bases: TGTGCCAGCAGCCCGGCACCGGGACCCACCGGTGGGCAGTTCTTC.

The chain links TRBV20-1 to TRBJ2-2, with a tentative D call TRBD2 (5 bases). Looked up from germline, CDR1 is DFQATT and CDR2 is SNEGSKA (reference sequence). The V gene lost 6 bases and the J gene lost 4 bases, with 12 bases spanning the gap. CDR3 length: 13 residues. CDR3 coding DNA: TGCAGTGCGACGAGGACTTCCACCGGGGAGCTGTTTTTT. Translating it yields CSATRTSTGELFF.

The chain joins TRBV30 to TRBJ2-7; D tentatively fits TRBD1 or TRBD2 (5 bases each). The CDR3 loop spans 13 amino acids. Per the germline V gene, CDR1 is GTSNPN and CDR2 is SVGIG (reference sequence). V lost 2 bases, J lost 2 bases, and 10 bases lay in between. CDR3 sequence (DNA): TGTGCCTGGAGTTACCGAGGGGCCTACGAGCAGTACTTC. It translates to CAWSYRGAYEQYF.